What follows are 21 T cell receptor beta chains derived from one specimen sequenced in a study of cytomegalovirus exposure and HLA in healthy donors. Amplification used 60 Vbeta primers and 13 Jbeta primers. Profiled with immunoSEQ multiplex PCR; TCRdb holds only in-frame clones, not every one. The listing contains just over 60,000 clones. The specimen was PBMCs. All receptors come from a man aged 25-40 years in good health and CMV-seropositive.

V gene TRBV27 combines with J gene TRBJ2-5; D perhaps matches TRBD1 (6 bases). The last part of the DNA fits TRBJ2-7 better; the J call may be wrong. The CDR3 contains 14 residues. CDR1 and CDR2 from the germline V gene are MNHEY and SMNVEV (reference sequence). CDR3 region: CASSPGHLWYEQYF. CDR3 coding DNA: TGTGCCAGCAGTCCGGGACACCTCTGGTACGAGCAGTACTTC.

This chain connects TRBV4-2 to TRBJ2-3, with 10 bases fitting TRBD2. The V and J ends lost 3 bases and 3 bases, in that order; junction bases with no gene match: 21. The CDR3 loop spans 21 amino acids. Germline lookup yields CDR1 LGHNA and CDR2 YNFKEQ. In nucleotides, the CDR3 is TGTGCCAGCAGCCAGGTATGGCGAGCGGGGGGGCGCGATTCGGGAACAGATACGCAGTATTTT. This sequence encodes CASSQVWRAGGRDSGTDTQYF.

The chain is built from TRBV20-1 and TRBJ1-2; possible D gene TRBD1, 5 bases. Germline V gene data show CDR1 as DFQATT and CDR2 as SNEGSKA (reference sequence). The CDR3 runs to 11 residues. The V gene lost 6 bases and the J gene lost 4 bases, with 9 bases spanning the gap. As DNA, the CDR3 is TGCAGTGCCGACAGCATCTATGGCTACACCTTC. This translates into CSADSIYGYTF.

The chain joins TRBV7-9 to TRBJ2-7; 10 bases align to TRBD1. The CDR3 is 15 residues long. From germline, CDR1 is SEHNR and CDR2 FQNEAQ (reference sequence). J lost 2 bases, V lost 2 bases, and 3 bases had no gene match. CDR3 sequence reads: CASSLWTGGAYEQYF. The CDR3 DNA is TGTGCCAGCAGCTTATGGACAGGGGGTGCCTACGAGCAGTACTTC. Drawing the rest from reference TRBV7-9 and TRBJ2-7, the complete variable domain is DTGVSQNPRHKITKRGQNVTFRCDPISEHNRLYWYRQTLGQGPEFLTYFQNEAQLEKSRLLSDRFSAERPKGSFSTLEIQRTEQGDSAMYLCASSLWTGGAYEQYFGPGTRLTVT.

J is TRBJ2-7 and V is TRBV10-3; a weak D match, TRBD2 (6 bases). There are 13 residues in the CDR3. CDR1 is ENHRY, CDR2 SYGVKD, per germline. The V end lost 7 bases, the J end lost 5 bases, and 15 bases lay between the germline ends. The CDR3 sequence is CAINPSGRNEQYF. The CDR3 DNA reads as TGTGCCATCAACCCCTCGGGGAGGAACGAGCAGTACTTC.

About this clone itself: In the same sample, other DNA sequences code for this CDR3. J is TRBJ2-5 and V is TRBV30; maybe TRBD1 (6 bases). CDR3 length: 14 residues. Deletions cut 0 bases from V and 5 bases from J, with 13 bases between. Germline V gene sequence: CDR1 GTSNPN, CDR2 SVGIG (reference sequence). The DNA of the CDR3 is TGTGCCTGGAGTGTAGGTGCAGGGGTTGAGACCCAGTACTTC. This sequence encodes CAWSVGAGVETQYF.

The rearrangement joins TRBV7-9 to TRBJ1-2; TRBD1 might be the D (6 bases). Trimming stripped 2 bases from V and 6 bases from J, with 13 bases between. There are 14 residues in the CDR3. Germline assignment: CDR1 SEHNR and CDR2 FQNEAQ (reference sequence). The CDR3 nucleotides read TGTGCCAGCAGCTTACGCGGGGGGCAGGATGGCTACACCTTC. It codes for CASSLRGGQDGYTF.

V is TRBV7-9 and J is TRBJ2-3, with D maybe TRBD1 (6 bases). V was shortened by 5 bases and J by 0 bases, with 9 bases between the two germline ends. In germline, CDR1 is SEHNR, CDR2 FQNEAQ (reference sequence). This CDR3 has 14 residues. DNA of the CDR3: TGTGCCAGCAGCCAAGGACAGAGCACAGATACGCAGTATTTT. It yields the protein CASSQGQSTDTQYF.

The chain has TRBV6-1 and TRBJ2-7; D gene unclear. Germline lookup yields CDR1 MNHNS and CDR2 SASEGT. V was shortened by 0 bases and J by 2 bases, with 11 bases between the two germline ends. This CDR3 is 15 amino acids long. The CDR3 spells CASSEAPGTPYEQYF. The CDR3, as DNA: TGTGCCAGCAGTGAAGCGCCAGGAACCCCCTACGAGCAGTACTTC.

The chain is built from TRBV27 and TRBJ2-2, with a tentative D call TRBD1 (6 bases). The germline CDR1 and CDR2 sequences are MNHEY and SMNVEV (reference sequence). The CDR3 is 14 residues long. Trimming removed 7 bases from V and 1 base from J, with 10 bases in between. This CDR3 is CASTLQGNTGELFF. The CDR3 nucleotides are TGTGCCAGCACCCTACAGGGGAACACCGGGGAGCTGTTTTTT.

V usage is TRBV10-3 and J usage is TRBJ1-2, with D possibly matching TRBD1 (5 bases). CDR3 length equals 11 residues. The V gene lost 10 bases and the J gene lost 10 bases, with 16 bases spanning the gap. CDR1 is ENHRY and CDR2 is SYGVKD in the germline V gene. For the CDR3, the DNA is TGTGCCACCGTACAGGACACCTTCTACACCTTC. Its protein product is CATVQDTFYTF.

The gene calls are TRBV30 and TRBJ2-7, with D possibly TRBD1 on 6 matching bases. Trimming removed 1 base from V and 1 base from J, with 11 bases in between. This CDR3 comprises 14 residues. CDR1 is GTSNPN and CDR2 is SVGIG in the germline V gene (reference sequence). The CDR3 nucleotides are TGTGCCTGGAGTGGATGGGACACTTCCTACGAGCAGTACTTC. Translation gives CAWSGWDTSYEQYF.

This CDR3 reads CASSFSGVRYNEQFF. In DNA, the CDR3 is TGCGCCAGCAGCTTTAGCGGGGTTAGGTACAATGAGCAGTTCTTC. The chain links TRBV5-1 to TRBJ2-1; TRBD2 matches at 8 bases. V lost 2 bases and J lost 4; bases outside the gene matches: 5. Germline V gene lookup returns CDR1 SGHRS and CDR2 YFSETQ. This CDR3 has 15 residues.

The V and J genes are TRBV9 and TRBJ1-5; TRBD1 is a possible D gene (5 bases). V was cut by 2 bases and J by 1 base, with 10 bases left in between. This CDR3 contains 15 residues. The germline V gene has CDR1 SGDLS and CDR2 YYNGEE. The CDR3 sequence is CASSVSGYSNQPQHF. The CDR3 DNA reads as TGTGCCAGCAGCGTCTCAGGGTACAGCAATCAGCCCCAGCATTTT.

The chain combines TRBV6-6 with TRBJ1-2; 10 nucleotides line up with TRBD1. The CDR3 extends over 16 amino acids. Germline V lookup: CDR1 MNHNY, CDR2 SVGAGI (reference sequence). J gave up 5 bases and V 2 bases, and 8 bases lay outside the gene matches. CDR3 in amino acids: CASSYAGTGEGYGYTF. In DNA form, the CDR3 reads TGTGCCAGCAGTTACGCCGGGACAGGGGAGGGATATGGCTACACCTTC.

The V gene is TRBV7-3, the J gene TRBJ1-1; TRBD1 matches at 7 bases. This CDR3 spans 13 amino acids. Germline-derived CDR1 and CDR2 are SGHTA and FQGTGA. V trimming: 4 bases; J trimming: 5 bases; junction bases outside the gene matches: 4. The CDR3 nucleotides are TGTGCCAGCAGCTGGACAGGTTATACTGAAGCTTTCTTT. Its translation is CASSWTGYTEAFF.

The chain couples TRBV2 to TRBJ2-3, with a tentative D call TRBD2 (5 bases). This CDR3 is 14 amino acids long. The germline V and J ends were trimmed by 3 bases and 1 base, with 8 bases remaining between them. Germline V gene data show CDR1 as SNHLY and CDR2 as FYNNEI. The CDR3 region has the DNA TGTGCCAGCAGTGATATGCGGGGCACAGATACGCAGTATTTT. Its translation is CASSDMRGTDTQYF.

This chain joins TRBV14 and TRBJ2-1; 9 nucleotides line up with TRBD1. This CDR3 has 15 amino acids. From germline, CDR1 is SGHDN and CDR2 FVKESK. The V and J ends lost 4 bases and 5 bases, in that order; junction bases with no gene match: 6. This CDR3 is CASSPRTGDNNEQFF. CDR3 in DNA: TGTGCCAGCAGCCCCCGGACAGGGGATAACAATGAGCAGTTCTTC.

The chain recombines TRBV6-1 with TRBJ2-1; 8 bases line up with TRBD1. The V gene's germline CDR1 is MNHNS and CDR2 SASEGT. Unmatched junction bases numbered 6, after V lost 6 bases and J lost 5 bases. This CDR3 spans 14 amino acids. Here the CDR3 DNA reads TGTGCCAGCAGCTCCGGGACAGGTGACAATGAGCAGTTCTTC. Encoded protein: CASSSGTGDNEQFF.

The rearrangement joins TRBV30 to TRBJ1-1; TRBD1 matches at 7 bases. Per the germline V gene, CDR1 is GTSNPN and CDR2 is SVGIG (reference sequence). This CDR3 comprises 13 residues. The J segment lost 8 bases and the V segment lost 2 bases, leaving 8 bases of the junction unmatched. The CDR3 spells CAWSYRGRSEAFF. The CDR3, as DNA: TGTGCCTGGAGTTACAGGGGCAGGTCAGAAGCTTTCTTT.

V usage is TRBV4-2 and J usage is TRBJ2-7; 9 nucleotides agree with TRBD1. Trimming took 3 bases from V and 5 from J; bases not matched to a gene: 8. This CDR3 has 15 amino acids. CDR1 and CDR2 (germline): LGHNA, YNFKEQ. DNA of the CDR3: TGTGCCAGCAGCCACCTGGGACAGGGAATCGACGAGCAGTACTTC. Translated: CASSHLGQGIDEQYF.